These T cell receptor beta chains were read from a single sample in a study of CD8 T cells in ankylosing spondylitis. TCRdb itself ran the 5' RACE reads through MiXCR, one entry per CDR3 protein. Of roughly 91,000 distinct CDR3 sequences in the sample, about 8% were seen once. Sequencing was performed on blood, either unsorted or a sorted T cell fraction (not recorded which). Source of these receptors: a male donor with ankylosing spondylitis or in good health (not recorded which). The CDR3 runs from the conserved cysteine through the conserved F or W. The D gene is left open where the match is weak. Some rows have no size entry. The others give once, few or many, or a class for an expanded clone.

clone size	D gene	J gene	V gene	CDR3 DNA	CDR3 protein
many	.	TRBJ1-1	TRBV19	TGTGCCACCTCCGGGGGCACTGAAGCTTTCTTT	CATSGGTEAFF
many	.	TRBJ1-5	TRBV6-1	TGTGCCAGCAGTGAACCCAATCAGCCCCAGCATTTT	CASSEPNQPQHF
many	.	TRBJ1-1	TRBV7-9	TGTGCCAGCAGTTTTGGAGCTTTCTTT	CASSFGAFF
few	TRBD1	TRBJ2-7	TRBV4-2	TGTGCCAGCGGCCCCGGGACAGACTACGAGCAGTACTTC	CASGPGTDYEQYF
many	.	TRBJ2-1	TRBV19	TGTGCCAGTAGTATAGGCCAGGGGGGAAATGAGCAGTTCTTC	CASSIGQGGNEQFF
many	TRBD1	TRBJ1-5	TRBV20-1	TGCAGTGCAGCCGGGACAGGCATCGGGCCCCAGCATTTT	CSAAGTGIGPQHF
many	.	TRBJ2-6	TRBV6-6	TGTGCCAGCAGCCCAACCAACGTCCTGACTTTC	CASSPTNVLTF
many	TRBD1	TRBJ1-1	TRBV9	TGTGCCAGCAGCGTAGATGGGACAGGGGGGACTGAAGCTTTCTTT	CASSVDGTGGTEAFF
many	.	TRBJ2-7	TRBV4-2	TGTGCCAGCAGCCAAGACGGTAGTAGGGGATTTTACGAGCAGTACTTC	CASSQDGSRGFYEQYF
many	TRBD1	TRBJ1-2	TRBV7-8	TGTGCCAGCAGCCCTCGGGACAGGGTTAATGATGGCTACACCTTC	CASSPRDRVNDGYTF
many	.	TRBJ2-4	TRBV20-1	TGCAGTACGACCCCAGCCGGACCCTTAGCCAAAAACATTCAGTACTTC	CSTTPAGPLAKNIQYF
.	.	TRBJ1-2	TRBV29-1	TGCAGCGTTGAAACAACCCTCTCCCATGGCTACACCTTC	CSVETTLSHGYTF
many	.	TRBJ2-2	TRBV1	TGCACCAGCAGCCCACTAGAAATCGGGGAGCTGTTTTTT	CTSSPLEIGELFF
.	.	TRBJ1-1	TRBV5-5	TGTTCCAGCAGCTGCGGCGGCGGAAAAACTGAAGCTTTCTTT	CSSSCGGGKTEAFF
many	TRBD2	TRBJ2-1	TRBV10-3	TGTGCCATCAGTGAGCCGAAAGCGGGAGGGTCTCCTGAGCAGTTCTTC	CAISEPKAGGSPEQFF
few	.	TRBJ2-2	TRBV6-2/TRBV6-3	TGTGCCAGCAGTTACGGGCTGGGACGAATGAACACCGGGGAGCTGTTTTTT	CASSYGLGRMNTGELFF
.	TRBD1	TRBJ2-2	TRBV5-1	TGCGCCAGCACCCCCCAGGGGGACACCGGGGAGCTGTTTTTT	CASTPQGDTGELFF
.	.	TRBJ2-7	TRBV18	TGTGCCAGCTCACCGCCACGACAGGCCAGCTCCTACGAGCAGTACTTC	CASSPPRQASSYEQYF
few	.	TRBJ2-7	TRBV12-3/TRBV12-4	TGTGCCAGCTCAAGGGGATTGGAGCAGTACTTC	CASSRGLEQYF
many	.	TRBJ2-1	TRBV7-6	TGTGCCAGCAGCTTAGCCCCGGGCGTAAGACGACAAAACTCCTACAATGAGCAGTTCTTC	CASSLAPGVRRQNSYNEQFF
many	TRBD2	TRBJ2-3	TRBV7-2	TGTGCCAGCAGCCCGGGACTAGCGGGAATGGCAGATACGCAGTATTTT	CASSPGLAGMADTQYF
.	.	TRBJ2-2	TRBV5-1	TGCGCCAGCAACAGGGCGGGATCCACCGGGGAGCTGTTTTTT	CASNRAGSTGELFF
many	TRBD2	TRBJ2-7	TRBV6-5	TGTGCCAGCAGTTACTCCAGCGGGAGTTGGTACGAGCAGTACTTC	CASSYSSGSWYEQYF
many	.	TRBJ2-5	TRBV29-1	TGCAGCGTTTTCCCCATTGGTGAGACCCAGTACTTC	CSVFPIGETQYF
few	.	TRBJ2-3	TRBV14	TGTGCCAGCAGCCATGGGTCCATTCCGGGAGGCACAGATACGCAGTATTTT	CASSHGSIPGGTDTQYF
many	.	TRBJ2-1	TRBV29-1	TGCAGCGTTGGAAGGCGAGACTACAATGAGCAGTTCTTC	CSVGRRDYNEQFF
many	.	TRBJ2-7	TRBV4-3	TGCGCCAGCAGCCAGGCAACAGGGACCTACGAGCAGTACTTC	CASSQATGTYEQYF
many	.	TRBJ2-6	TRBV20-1	TGCAGTGCTAGAGATCTCCGTCGAGCCAACGTCCTGACTTTC	CSARDLRRANVLTF
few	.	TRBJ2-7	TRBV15	TGTGCCACCAGCAGAGACTTGGTCTTCTCCTACGAGCAGTACTTC	CATSRDLVFSYEQYF
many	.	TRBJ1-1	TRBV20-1	TGCAGTGCTAGGAGGAACACTGAAGCTTTCTTT	CSARRNTEAFF
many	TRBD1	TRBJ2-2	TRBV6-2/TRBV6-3	TGTGCCAGCAGTTACTCGGGACAGGGATACACCGGGGAGCTGTTTTTT	CASSYSGQGYTGELFF
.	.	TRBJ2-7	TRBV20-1	TGCAGTGCTAGTGGCCCCCGGGGTCTTCGCGGGGAGCAGTACTTC	CSASGPRGLRGEQYF
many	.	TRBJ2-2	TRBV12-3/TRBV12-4	TGTGCCAGCAGTCCGGGGACTGCTACCGGGGAGCTGTTTTTT	CASSPGTATGELFF
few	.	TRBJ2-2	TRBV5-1	TGCGCCAGCAGCTTGGCCGGCTGGCGACTCACCGGGGAGCTGTTTTTT	CASSLAGWRLTGELFF
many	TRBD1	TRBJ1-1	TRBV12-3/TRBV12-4	TGTGCCAGCAATCCGGGACAGGGGGTCACTGAAGCTTTCTTT	CASNPGQGVTEAFF
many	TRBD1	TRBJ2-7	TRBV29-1	TGCAGCGTTGTGGGGACAGGGAACCCGATTCTCAGGGACGAGCAGTACTTC	CSVVGTGNPILRDEQYF